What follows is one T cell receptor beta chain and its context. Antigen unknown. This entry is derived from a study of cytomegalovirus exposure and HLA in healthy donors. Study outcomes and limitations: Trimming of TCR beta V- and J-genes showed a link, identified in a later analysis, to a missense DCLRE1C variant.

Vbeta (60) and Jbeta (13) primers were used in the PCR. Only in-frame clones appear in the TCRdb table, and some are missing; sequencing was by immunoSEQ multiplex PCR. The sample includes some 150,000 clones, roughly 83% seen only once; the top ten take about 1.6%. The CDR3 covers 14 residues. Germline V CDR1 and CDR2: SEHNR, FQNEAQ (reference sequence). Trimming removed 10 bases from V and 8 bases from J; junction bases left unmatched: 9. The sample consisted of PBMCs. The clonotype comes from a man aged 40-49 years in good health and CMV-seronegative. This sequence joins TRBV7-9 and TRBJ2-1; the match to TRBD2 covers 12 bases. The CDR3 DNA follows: TGTGCCACCAGGACTAGCGGGAATAAAGATGAGCAGTTCTTC. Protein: CATRTSGNKDEQFF.